This is a list of T cell receptor beta chains from one sample in a study of cytomegalovirus exposure and HLA in healthy donors. The table came from immunoSEQ multiplex PCR; TCRdb's copy has only in-frame clones and leaves some out. This sample has some 120,000 clones, with 55% to 75% found just once. Sequences were obtained from PBMCs. The receptors were sampled from a man under 40 in good health and CMV-seropositive. CDR3s include the opening cysteine and the closing phenylalanine or tryptophan. Each record gives: J gene, D gene, clone size, V gene, CDR3 DNA, CDR3 protein. A D gene is named only where the DNA matches it firmly. The size field is filled for only some rows; it gives once, few, many or a size class.

>TRBJ2-5|TRBD1|NA|TRBV6-5
TGTGCCAGCAGTGATACAGGGGGGAGGGAGACCCAGTACTTC
CASSDTGGRETQYF
>TRBJ2-1|TRBD2|few|TRBV19
TGTGCCAGTAGTATCCAGCGGGAGGTCTACAATGAGCAGTTCTTC
CASSIQREVYNEQFF
>TRBJ2-1|NA|NA|TRBV5-1
TGCGCCAGCAGACCTCCTAGGACTTCGCGAAAGTCCCCCACAAACTACAATGAGCAGTTCTTC
CASRPPRTSRKSPTNYNEQFF
>TRBJ2-7|NA|NA|TRBV11-3
TGTGCCAGCAGCTTACACTCGAACTCCTACGAGCAGTACTTC
CASSLHSNSYEQYF
>TRBJ1-1|NA|NA|TRBV7-8
TGTGCCAGCAGCTTAGTTAAGACGGGGAGCGAAGCTTTCTTT
CASSLVKTGSEAFF
>TRBJ2-5|NA|few|TRBV18
TGTGCCAGCTCACCGGAGGCTGAGACCCAGTACTTC
CASSPEAETQYF
>TRBJ1-2|TRBD1|NA|TRBV2
TGTGCCAGCAGTGTGGGCAGGGGGGCCTATGGCTACACCTTC
CASSVGRGAYGYTF
>TRBJ2-1|TRBD2|NA|TRBV5-1
TGCGCCAGCAGCTCCGGGACTAGCGGGTGGGGCAATGAGCAGTTCTTC
CASSSGTSGWGNEQFF
>TRBJ2-7|NA|NA|TRBV28
TGTGCCAGCAGTCAACCGACTGGGGCTCTCTACGAGCAGTACTTC
CASSQPTGALYEQYF
>TRBJ1-1|NA|few|TRBV28
TGTGCCAGCAGTGCAGGGGCTTGGGACACTGAAGCTTTCTTT
CASSAGAWDTEAFF
>TRBJ2-7|TRBD2|NA|TRBV4-1
TGCGCCAGCAGCCGCAGACTAAACGGGAGGGAATCAGGCGAGCAGTACTTC
CASSRRLNGRESGEQYF
>TRBJ2-7|TRBD1|NA|TRBV7-8
TGTGCCAGCAGCTGGGGACAGGGTCCCAACGAGCAGTACTTC
CASSWGQGPNEQYF
>TRBJ2-5|TRBD1|once|TRBV5-1
TGCGCCAGTCTAATGACAGGGGAGAGAACCCAGTACTTC
CASLMTGERTQYF
>TRBJ2-2|NA|NA|TRBV6-4
TGTGCCAGCAGTGACCCCACGGCAGGGGACACCGGGGAGCTGTTTTTT
CASSDPTAGDTGELFF
>TRBJ2-5|TRBD2|once|TRBV6-6
TGTGCCAGCTACGGGAGCGGGAAGACCCAGTACTTC
CASYGSGKTQYF
>TRBJ1-1|NA|few|TRBV4-1
TGCGCCAGCAGCCAATCTTCCGCCTGGGGCGACACTGAAGCTTTCTTT
CASSQSSAWGDTEAFF
>TRBJ2-7|NA|once|TRBV27
TGTGCCAGCAGTTTATTGTACCGGCGGCGTACCTACGAGCAGTACTTC
CASSLLYRRRTYEQYF
>TRBJ1-5|NA|once|TRBV18
TGTGCCAGCTCACCACCGTCGGTTCCGGGTCAGCCCCAGCATTTT
CASSPPSVPGQPQHF
>TRBJ2-2|NA|NA|TRBV10-1
TGCGCCAGCAGTAGAGACAGCACTACCGGGGAGCTGTTTTTT
CASSRDSTTGELFF
>TRBJ2-3|TRBD2|NA|TRBV5-1
TGCGCCAGCAGCCAGGGACTAGCGTGGGATACGCAGTATTTT
CASSQGLAWDTQYF
>TRBJ2-7|NA|NA|TRBV7-9
TGTGCCAGCAGCTTAGATCCCCGGGTGCGCGGGCAGTACTTC
CASSLDPRVRGQYF
>TRBJ2-2|NA|few|TRBV6-5
TGTGCCAGCTATTCGGGACTTTCGAACACCGGGGAGCTGTTTTTT
CASYSGLSNTGELFF
>TRBJ2-2|NA|NA|TRBV4-3
TGCGCCAGCAGCCTCCCTAAGGACGGGGGTTTGGGGGAGCTGTTTTTT
CASSLPKDGGLGELFF
>TRBJ2-4|NA|NA|TRBV10-3
TGTGCCATCAGTGGAGGTGGGGGGACAAACATTCAGTACTTC
CAISGGGGTNIQYF
>TRBJ2-5|TRBD1|NA|TRBV29-1
TGCAGCGTTGCCGGGACAGCTCAAGAGACCCAGTACTTC
CSVAGTAQETQYF
>TRBJ2-7|NA|NA|TRBV6-1
TGTGCCAGCAATTACAGGGAGGGATCCTACGAGCAGTACTTC
CASNYREGSYEQYF
>TRBJ2-1|NA|once|TRBV5-1
TGCGCCAGCACTTCGGGAGGGGGCATCTACAATGAGCAGTTCTTC
CASTSGGGIYNEQFF
>TRBJ1-1|TRBD1|NA|TRBV5-1
TGCGCCAGCAGCTCGATGGAGATGACAGGGGCCTATGTGGAAGCTTTCTTT
CASSSMEMTGAYVEAFF
>TRBJ2-7|TRBD2|NA|TRBV11-2
TGTGCCAGCAGCTCTGGACTAGCGGGAGCGGCGGGCTACGGATACTTC
CASSSGLAGAAGYGYF
>TRBJ2-1|TRBD2|NA|TRBV4-1
TGCGCCAGCAGCCAAGGACTAGCGGGACACGGTTATTACAATGAGCAGTTCTTC
CASSQGLAGHGYYNEQFF
>TRBJ1-1|TRBD1|NA|TRBV9
TGTGCCAGCAGCCCATCTCGGGGGACAGGCCAACCCGGAGCTTTCTTT
CASSPSRGTGQPGAFF
>TRBJ1-1|TRBD1|NA|TRBV7-9
TGTGCCAGCAGCTCCTACAGGGGTAGGAACACTGAAGCTTTCTTT
CASSSYRGRNTEAFF
>TRBJ1-2|TRBD1|NA|TRBV27
TGTGCCAGCAGCAGCCAAGGGACAGGTTATGGCTACACCTTC
CASSSQGTGYGYTF
>TRBJ2-2|NA|NA|TRBV6-5
TGTGCCAGCAGTTCCGGACAGTACGCGAACACCGGGGAGCTGTTTTTT
CASSSGQYANTGELFF
>TRBJ2-5|TRBD2|NA|TRBV15
TGTGCCACCAGCAGAGATCTTTGGCGTGCTAGCGGGAGGGCCTTGGAGACCCAGTACTTC
CATSRDLWRASGRALETQYF
>TRBJ2-3|NA|few|TRBV15
TGTGCCACCAGCAGAGATTTGGAACCGGGACGCGGGGTTCCTACTAGCACAGATACGCAGTATTTT
CATSRDLEPGRGVPTSTDTQYF
>TRBJ1-4|NA|NA|TRBV5-6
TGTGCCAGCAGCTATGACGACCGGGGGAAACTGTTTTTT
CASSYDDRGKLFF
>TRBJ2-2|NA|NA|TRBV4-3
TGCGCCAGCAGCCAAGTTGTAACTAGGGAGCTGTTTTTT
CASSQVVTRELFF
>TRBJ1-6|TRBD1|few|TRBV6-6
TGTGCCAGCAGTTCCCTCGGACAGGGGGATTCACCCCTCCACTTT
CASSSLGQGDSPLHF
>TRBJ2-5|TRBD2|NA|TRBV7-2
TGTGCCAGCAGCTTCCCCCCGGGACTAGCGGGACGCGAGACCCAGTACTTC
CASSFPPGLAGRETQYF
>TRBJ2-1|NA|NA|TRBV4-2
TGTGCCAGCAGCCAAGATTGGTCCGAGGGGGATAATGAGCAGTTCTTC
CASSQDWSEGDNEQFF
>TRBJ2-5|NA|NA|TRBV9
TGTGCCAGCAGCGGAACGCCGACTAGTTGGGAGACCCAGTACTTC
CASSGTPTSWETQYF
>TRBJ2-7|NA|NA|TRBV7-2
TGTGCCAGCAGCTTAACTCTTTGGAGCTCCTACGAGCAGTACTTC
CASSLTLWSSYEQYF
>TRBJ1-4|NA|NA|TRBV7-9
TGTGCCAGCATCCCGCTTCAAACATTTAATGAAAAACTGTTTTTT
CASIPLQTFNEKLFF
>TRBJ2-7|TRBD2|NA|TRBV9
TGTGCCAGCAGCGCCAGGGACTACCACACCTACGAGCAGTACTTC
CASSARDYHTYEQYF
>TRBJ2-6|TRBD2|NA|TRBV7-9
TGTGCCAGCAGCCCGACTAGCGGGAGGCTCCCCTCTGGGGCCAACGTCCTGACTTTC
CASSPTSGRLPSGANVLTF
>TRBJ2-1|TRBD2|NA|TRBV5-6
TGTGCCAGCAGCCCCCTTACTAGCGGGAGTTACAATGAGCAGTTCTTC
CASSPLTSGSYNEQFF
>TRBJ2-1|TRBD2|NA|TRBV4-3
TGCGCCAGCAGCCAGGGCCCTAGCGGGAGGGGTTACAATGAGCAGTTCTTC
CASSQGPSGRGYNEQFF
>TRBJ2-7|NA|few|TRBV28
TGTGCCAGCAACAAGGGGTACGAGCAGTACTTC
CASNKGYEQYF
>TRBJ2-7|NA|NA|TRBV4-3
TGCGCCAGCAGCCAAGATTGGCTAACTATTCGGTACGAGCAGTACTTC
CASSQDWLTIRYEQYF
>TRBJ2-2|NA|NA|TRBV5-8
TGTGCCAGCAGCTTAGTCGGAGGAGGGACCGGGGAGCTGTTTTTT
CASSLVGGGTGELFF
>TRBJ2-5|TRBD2|once|TRBV6-5
TGTGCCAGCACCTACGGGGGGAGCTCGGAGACCCAGTACTTC
CASTYGGSSETQYF
>TRBJ2-2|TRBD2|NA|TRBV6-4
TGTGCCAGCAGCTCTGGACTAGCGGGAGGGCCTAGCGGGGAGCTGTTTTTT
CASSSGLAGGPSGELFF
>TRBJ2-3|NA|NA|TRBV2
TGTGCCAGCAACGCCCTAGGAGGAGGGCGAGATACGCAGTATTTT
CASNALGGGRDTQYF
>TRBJ1-4|NA|NA|TRBV7-8
TGTGCCAGCAGCTTAGGCCGCAAGAGAAATGAAAAACTGTTTTTT
CASSLGRKRNEKLFF
>TRBJ2-1|NA|NA|TRBV6-5
TGTGCCAGCCGCAGGGGTGATGAGCAGTTCTTC
CASRRGDEQFF
>TRBJ2-2|TRBD1|NA|TRBV29-1
TGCAGCGTTGACCGGACAGGCACCGGGGAGCTGTTTTTT
CSVDRTGTGELFF
>TRBJ2-7|NA|NA|TRBV6-5
TGTGCCAGCTCCCTTATAGCGGAAGTACCGTACGAGCAGTACTTC
CASSLIAEVPYEQYF
>TRBJ1-1|NA|NA|TRBV6-1
TGTGCCAGCAGTGCCCAGATGAACACTGAAGCTTTCTTT
CASSAQMNTEAFF